The T cell receptor (beta chain) described here comes from a study of CD8 T cells in Susac syndrome. Trimming took 2 bases from V and 7 from J, leaving 6 bases between them. CDR3 length: 12 amino acids. Germline V gives CDR1 SEHNR, CDR2 FQNEAQ (reference sequence). The RNA input was about 0.5 to 1 ug, and it was reverse transcribed with random hexamers. TCRdb called the immunoSEQ multiplex PCR reads again in MiXCR, with one record for every CDR3 protein. The data show approximately 150,000 distinct CDR3 sequences, approximately 96% seen once. The chain links TRBV7-9 to TRBJ1-5; D is ambiguous. The clonotype was recovered from a human donor with Susac syndrome. The sample comprised CD4+ T cells from PBMCs. The CDR3 region has the DNA TGTGCCAGCAGCTTAAGGCGCCAGCCCCAGCATTTT. It encodes CASSLRRQPQHF.